The 5 T cell receptor beta chains reported below all come from one sample, sequenced in a study of blood T cell repertoires in COVID-19. The repertoire was sequenced with immunoSEQ multiplex PCR; TCRdb's copy has only in-frame clones and lacks some. The data show about 380,000 clones, with around 85% seen just once and 3% to 4% held by the top ten. The sample taken for sequencing was peripheral blood. These receptors were taken from a woman in her late teens or twenties with acute or convalescent COVID-19.

This sequence joins TRBV18 and TRBJ2-7, with 9 bases identical to TRBD1. Trimming cost V 6 bases and J 4 bases; bases outside gene matches: 7. The CDR3 has 14 amino acids. Germline CDR1 and CDR2: KGHSH and LQKENI. The chain's CDR3 is CASSTGTGWYEQYF. CDR3 in DNA: TGTGCCAGCTCGACCGGGACAGGGTGGTACGAGCAGTACTTC. Using reference TRBV18 and TRBJ2-7 for the parts outside the CDR3, the full variable domain is NAGVMQNPRHLVRRRGQEARLRCSPMKGHSHVYWYRQLPEEGLKFMVYLQKENIIDESGMPKERFSAEFPKEGPSILRIQQVVRGDSAAYFCASSTGTGWYEQYFGPGTRLTVT.

This chain joins TRBV7-7 and TRBJ2-5, with 10 positions matching TRBD2. CDR3 length: 15 residues. The V and J ends lost 3 bases and 5 bases, in that order; junction bases with no gene match: 6. Germline V gene data show CDR1 as SSHAT and CDR2 as FNYEAQ (reference sequence). As DNA, the CDR3 is TGTGCCAGCAGCTTCGGTCTAGCGGGGGATGAGACCCAGTACTTC. Translated: CASSFGLAGDETQYF.

The V gene is TRBV24-1, the J gene TRBJ2-1; 10 bases align to TRBD2. V shed 8 bases and J 6 bases; nucleotides not matched to a gene: 3. CDR3 size: 13 residues. The germline V gene has CDR1 KGHDR and CDR2 SFDVKD. The CDR3 nucleotides read TGTGCCACCAAGCGGGAGGGAAGCAATGAGCAGTTCTTC. Its protein product is CATKREGSNEQFF.

This chain joins TRBV24-1 and TRBJ2-7; tentatively, D is TRBD2 (5 bases). V was shortened by 4 bases and J by 1 base, with 10 bases between the two germline ends. Germline CDR1 and CDR2: KGHDR and SFDVKD. This CDR3 region has 14 residues. CDR3 region: CATSESGRSYEQYF. The CDR3 bases are TGTGCCACCAGTGAGAGCGGCAGATCCTACGAGCAGTACTTC.

CDR3 residues: CASSLDRGSLDTEAFF. The CDR3 nucleotides are TGCGCCAGCAGCTTGGACAGGGGGAGTTTGGATACTGAAGCTTTCTTT. The gene calls are TRBV5-1 and TRBJ1-1; 8 nucleotides line up with TRBD1. V lost 0 bases to trimming and J lost 5 bases; unmatched junction nucleotides: 9. This CDR3 region has 16 residues. Germline assignment: CDR1 SGHRS and CDR2 YFSETQ.